This T cell receptor beta chain was sequenced during a study of blood T cell repertoires in COVID-19. This CDR3 region has 17 residues. With V trimmed by 4 bases and J by 0 bases, 6 bases remained unmatched. Germline V gives CDR1 SGDLS, CDR2 YYNGEE. In the study's own analysis: The authors estimated nucleated cell counts from reference gene primer amplification. Profiled with immunoSEQ multiplex PCR; TCRdb holds only in-frame clones, not every one. D and trimming come from the DNA, and the V and J calls and clone size come from that table. The profile shows about 160,000 clones, 75% to 90% of them singletons.

The sequence was collected from an elderly woman with active or convalescent COVID-19. The chain is built from TRBV9 and TRBJ1-4; 10 nucleotides match TRBD1. Input material: peripheral blood. This chain's CDR3 is CASSHGGTGATNEKLFF. The CDR3 DNA reads as TGTGCCAGCAGCCATGGAGGGACAGGGGCAACTAATGAAAAACTGTTTTTT.